This T cell receptor (delta chain) was identified during a study of Vδ1+ human thymocytes. Study-level points and caveats: Thymic TRG and TRD repertoires appeared highly polyclonal, with Gaussian CDR3 length distributions.

Trimming took 4 bases from V and 2 from J, leaving 11 bases between them. CDR1 is TSWWSYY, CDR2 QGS, per germline. The CDR3 contains 15 residues. Extracted RNA was reverse transcribed into cDNA. Pooled V-gene forward primers with one constant-region reverse primer generated the CDR3 amplicons by multiplex PCR. TCRdb reprocessed the multiplex PCR reads using CATT. The sample holds fewer than 90,000 delta-chain clones, roughly a third seen once. This clone showed up just a few times. Its antigen is not identified. The TCR originated in a boy in the first two years of life who had congenital heart surgery. The rearrangement uses TRDV1 and TRDJ2; D is possibly TRDD2 (6 bases). Source material: Vdelta1+ gamma-delta thymocytes from the thymus. Stated subset: FACS-sorted CD3+ TCRalphabeta- TCRVdelta1+ TCRVdelta2- thymocytes. The CDR3 protein is CALGGWPSLTAQLFF. In nucleotides, the CDR3 is TGTGCTCTTGGGGGGTGGCCTTCCTTGACAGCACAACTCTTCTTT.